This entry describes one TCR beta chain. This sample was taken from a study of blood T cell repertoires in COVID-19. The overall study: Sources were T cells, B-cell-depleted T cells, or PBMCs; the material itself was cDNA or gDNA.

Losses at the gene ends were 4 bases for V and 4 bases for J; bases not matched to a gene: 7. Germline V gene sequence: CDR1 SGHRS, CDR2 YFSETQ. There are 16 residues in the CDR3. Libraries were prepared by immunoSEQ multiplex PCR; TCRdb keeps only in-frame clonotypes and omits some of them. The repertoire has about 220,000 clones, 83% of them found once; the top ten carry 4.8%. Individuals drawn from around 24 US areas were roughly 18 to 95 years old. The rearrangement links TRBV5-1 to TRBJ2-1; 11 nucleotides match TRBD2. The receptor was derived from a woman aged 50 to 60 who had been exposed to COVID-19. Sequencing was performed on PBMCs or T cells enriched from blood (not recorded which). Written as DNA, the CDR3 is TGCGCCAGCAGCGCATTGACTAGCGGGGTATACAATGAGCAGTTCTTC. Translation: CASSALTSGVYNEQFF. Variable domain in full (rest from reference TRBV5-1 and TRBJ2-1): KAGVTQTPRYLIKTRGQQVTLSCSPISGHRSVSWYQQTPGQGLQFLFEYFSETQRNKGNFPGRFSGRQFSNSRSEMNVSTLELGDSALYLCASSALTSGVYNEQFFGPGTRLTVL.